This T cell receptor beta chain was obtained from a study of blood T cell repertoires in COVID-19. Some clones are missing from TCRdb's copy, which holds only in-frame ones; the method was immunoSEQ multiplex PCR. The profile shows 100,000 to 150,000 clones, approximately 86% of them singletons. The receptor's source is a woman aged 50 to 65 who had recovered from COVID-19. The specimen sequenced was PBMCs or T cells enriched from blood (not recorded which).

CDR3 sequence (DNA): TGTGCCAGTAGTATAGGTTCGGGTTCCTACGAGCAGTACTTC. Its protein is CASSIGSGSYEQYF. The chain combines TRBV19 with TRBJ2-7; D not resolved. V was shortened by 1 base and J by 1 base, with 8 bases between the two germline ends. Germline values: CDR1 LNHDA, CDR2 SQIVND (reference sequence). The CDR3 extends over 14 amino acids.